This TCR beta chain appears in the sequencing data of a study of identical twins. Overall study results and limits: Twins' surplus sharing was weaker for beta out-of-frame sequences. Findings depended on cross-sectional statistics rather than tracking the same donors. Out-of-frame TCR alpha sharing observed in monozygotic twins exceeded model estimates. Invariant MAIT and iNKT cells could partly confound zero-insertion analyses.

MiXCR, applied by TCRdb to the 5' RACE reads, yields one record per CDR3 protein. The profile shows 500,000 or so distinct CDR3 sequences, 13% to 15% of them singletons. This clonotype was seen more than once but under ten times. Its matching antigen is unknown. CDR3 length equals 15 residues. The V gene's germline CDR1 is SGHRS and CDR2 YFSETQ. V dropped 0 bases and J dropped 3 bases, with 10 bases sitting between them. A further study also used this sample, focusing on yellow fever vaccine responses in identical twins.

The chain is built from TRBV5-1 and TRBJ2-1; D unclear. This receptor was obtained from a young woman in good health. The sequenced sample consisted of CD4+ T cells sorted from blood. CDR3 DNA: TGCGCCAGCAGCTTGGATCTCTGGGGCTACAATGAGCAGTTCTTC. Translating it yields CASSLDLWGYNEQFF.